This record covers a single T cell receptor beta chain. The sample comes from a study of blood T cell repertoires in COVID-19. The overall study: Sources were T cells, B-cell-depleted T cells, or PBMCs; the material itself was cDNA or gDNA.

As originally analysed: How many nucleated cells were present was estimated from reference gene primer amplification. Sequencing used immunoSEQ multiplex PCR; TCRdb keeps in-frame clones, though not all of them. D and trimming come from the DNA, and the V and J calls and clone size come from that table. The table records 20,000 to 30,000 clones, over 75% of them present only once. CDR3 length equals 15 residues. Germline V lookup: CDR1 SGHRS, CDR2 YFSETQ. V was pared by 0 bases and J by 3 bases, with 12 bases between. The chain combines TRBV5-1 with TRBJ1-1; D gene unclear. The receptor comes from a woman in her 70s with COVID-19, enrolled during active disease. The specimen was peripheral blood. DNA of the CDR3: TGCGCCAGCAGCTTGGCTTCGGGTGGATACACTGAAGCTTTCTTT. Translating it yields CASSLASGGYTEAFF.